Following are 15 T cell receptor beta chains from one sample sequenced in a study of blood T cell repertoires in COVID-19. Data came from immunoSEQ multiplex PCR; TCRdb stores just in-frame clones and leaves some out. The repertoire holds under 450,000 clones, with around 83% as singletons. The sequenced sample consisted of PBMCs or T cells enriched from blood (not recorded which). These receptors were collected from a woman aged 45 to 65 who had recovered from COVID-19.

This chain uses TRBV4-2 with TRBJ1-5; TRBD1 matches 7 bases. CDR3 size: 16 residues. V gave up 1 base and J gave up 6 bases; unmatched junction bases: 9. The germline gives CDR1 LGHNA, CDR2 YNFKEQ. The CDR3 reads CASSQAATGSLQPQHF. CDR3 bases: TGTGCCAGCAGCCAAGCGGCGACAGGGAGTCTTCAGCCCCAGCATTTT.

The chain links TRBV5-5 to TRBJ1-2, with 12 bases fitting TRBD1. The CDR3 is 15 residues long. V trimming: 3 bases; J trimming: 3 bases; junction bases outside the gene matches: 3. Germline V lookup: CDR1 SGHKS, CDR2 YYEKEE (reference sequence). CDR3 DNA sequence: TGTGCCAGCAGCTGGGGACAGGGGGCCGACTATGGCTACACCTTC. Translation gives CASSWGQGADYGYTF.

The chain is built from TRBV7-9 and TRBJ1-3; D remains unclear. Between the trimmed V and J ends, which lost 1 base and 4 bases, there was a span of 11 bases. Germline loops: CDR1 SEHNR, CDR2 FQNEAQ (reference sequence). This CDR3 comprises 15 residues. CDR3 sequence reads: CASSLGRGGGNTIYF. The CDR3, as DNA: TGTGCCAGCAGCTTAGGTCGTGGCGGAGGAAACACCATATATTTT.

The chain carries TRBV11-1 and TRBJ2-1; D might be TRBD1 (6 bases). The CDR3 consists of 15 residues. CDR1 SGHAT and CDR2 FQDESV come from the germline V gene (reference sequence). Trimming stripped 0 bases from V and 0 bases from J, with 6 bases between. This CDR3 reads CASSLAGGSYNEQFF. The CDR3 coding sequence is TGTGCCAGCAGCTTAGCAGGGGGCTCCTACAATGAGCAGTTCTTC.

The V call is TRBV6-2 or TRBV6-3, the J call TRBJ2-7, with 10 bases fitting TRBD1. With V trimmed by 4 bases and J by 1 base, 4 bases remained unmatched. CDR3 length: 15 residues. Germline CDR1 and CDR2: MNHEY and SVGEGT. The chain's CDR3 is CASSSTGGSSYEQYF. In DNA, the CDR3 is TGTGCCAGCAGTTCGACAGGGGGCTCTTCCTACGAGCAGTACTTC.

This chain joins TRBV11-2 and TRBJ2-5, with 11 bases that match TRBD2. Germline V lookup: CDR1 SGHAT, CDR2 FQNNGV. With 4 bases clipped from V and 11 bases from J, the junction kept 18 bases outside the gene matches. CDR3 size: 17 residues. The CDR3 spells CASSSRSLAGGEEGQYF. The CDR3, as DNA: TGTGCCAGCAGCTCCCGATCCCTAGCGGGGGGTGAGGAGGGGCAGTACTTC.

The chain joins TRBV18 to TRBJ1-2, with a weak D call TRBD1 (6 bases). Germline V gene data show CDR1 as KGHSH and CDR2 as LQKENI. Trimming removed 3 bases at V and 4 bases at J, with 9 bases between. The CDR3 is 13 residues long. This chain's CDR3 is CASSPSQGYGYTF. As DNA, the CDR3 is TGTGCCAGCTCACCGTCACAGGGCTATGGCTACACCTTC. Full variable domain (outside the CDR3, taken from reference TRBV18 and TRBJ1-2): NAGVMQNPRHLVRRRGQEARLRCSPMKGHSHVYWYRQLPEEGLKFMVYLQKENIIDESGMPKERFSAEFPKEGPSILRIQQVVRGDSAAYFCASSPSQGYGYTFGSGTRLTVV.

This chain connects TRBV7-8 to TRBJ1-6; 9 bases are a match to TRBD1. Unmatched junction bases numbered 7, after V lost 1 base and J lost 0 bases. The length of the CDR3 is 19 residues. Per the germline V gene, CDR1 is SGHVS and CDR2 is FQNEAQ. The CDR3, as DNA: TGTGCCAGCAGCTTAGATCGGACAGGGGCAAGCTCCTATAATTCACCCCTCCACTTT. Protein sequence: CASSLDRTGASSYNSPLHF.

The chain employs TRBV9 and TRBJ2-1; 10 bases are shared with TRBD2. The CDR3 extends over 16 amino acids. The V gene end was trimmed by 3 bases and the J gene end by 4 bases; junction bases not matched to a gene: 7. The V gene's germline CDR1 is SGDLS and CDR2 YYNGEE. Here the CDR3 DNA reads TGTGCCAGCAGCGGATACGGGACTAGCGTTTACAATGAGCAGTTCTTC. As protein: CASSGYGTSVYNEQFF. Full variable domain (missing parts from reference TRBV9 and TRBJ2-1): DSGVTQTPKHLITATGQRVTLRCSPRSGDLSVYWYQQSLDQGLQFLIQYYNGEERAKGNILERFSAQQFPDLHSELNLSSLELGDSALYFCASSGYGTSVYNEQFFGPGTRLTVL.

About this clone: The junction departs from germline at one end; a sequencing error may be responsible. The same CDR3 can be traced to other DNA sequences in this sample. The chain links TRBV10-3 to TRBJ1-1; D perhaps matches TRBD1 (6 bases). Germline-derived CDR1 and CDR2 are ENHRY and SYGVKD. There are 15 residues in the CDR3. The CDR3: CAIRDSGQSNTEAFF. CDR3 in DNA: TGTGCCATCAGGGACTCGGGACAATCGAACACTGAAGCCTTCTTT.

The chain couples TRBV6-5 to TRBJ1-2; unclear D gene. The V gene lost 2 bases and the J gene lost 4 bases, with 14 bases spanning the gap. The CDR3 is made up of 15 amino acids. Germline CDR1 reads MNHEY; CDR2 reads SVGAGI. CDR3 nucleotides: TGTGCCAGCAGTTACAAAATGGGCAGTCTCTATGGCTACACCTTC. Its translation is CASSYKMGSLYGYTF.

CDR3 sequence (DNA): TGTGCCAGCAGCCGCATTCCCCACGAGCAGTACTTC. Translating gives CASSRIPHEQYF. The chain is built from TRBV7-8 and TRBJ2-7; D is uncertain. The ends were cut back, 5 bases at V and 5 bases at J, with 10 bases in the middle. The germline CDR1 and CDR2 sequences are SGHVS and FQNEAQ. The CDR3 has 12 residues.

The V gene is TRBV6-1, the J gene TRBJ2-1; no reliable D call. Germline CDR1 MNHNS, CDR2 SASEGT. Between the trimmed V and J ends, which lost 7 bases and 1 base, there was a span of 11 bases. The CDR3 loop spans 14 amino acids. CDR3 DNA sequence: TGTGCCAGCACTCCCTTTAATTCCTACAATGAGCAGTTCTTC. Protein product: CASTPFNSYNEQFF.

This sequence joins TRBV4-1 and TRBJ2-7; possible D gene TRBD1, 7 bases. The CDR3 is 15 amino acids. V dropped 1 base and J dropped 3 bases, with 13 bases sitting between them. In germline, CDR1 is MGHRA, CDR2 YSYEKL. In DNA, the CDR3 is TGCGCCAGCAGCCAAGGGAGGGGGACAGACTACGAGCAGTACTTC. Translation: CASSQGRGTDYEQYF.

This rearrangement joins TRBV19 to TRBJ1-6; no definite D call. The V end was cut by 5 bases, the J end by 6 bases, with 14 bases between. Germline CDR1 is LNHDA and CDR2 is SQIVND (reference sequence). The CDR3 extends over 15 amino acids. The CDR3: CASSEGARINSPLHF. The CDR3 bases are TGTGCCAGTAGTGAGGGAGCCAGGATTAATTCACCCCTCCACTTT.